This TCR beta chain was sequenced in a study of human T cells and chemical hapten exposure. Background on the study: Researchers reported sensitizing an approximately 2 cm by approximately 2 cm upper inner arm skin site with 2% DPC. Study observations and caveats: Expanded TCRs grouped into significantly more large CDR3 similarity clusters than controls produced. DPC sensitization left the count of TCRs above 1 in 1000 unchanged. The immune response of these alopecia patients might not match healthy individuals'.

In TCRdb, the RACE reads were re-called with MiXCR into one record per CDR3 protein. The top ten hold more than 0.95% of the sample, which has 250,000 or so distinct CDR3 sequences, roughly 8% seen once. This clonotype came up many times. Its antigen is not identified. Time point: pre-sensitization, week 0. Treatment specified: therapeutic diphenylcyclopropenone sensitization with weekly scalp DPC. The CDR3 covers 14 residues. Trimming removed 5 bases from V and 2 bases from J, with 12 bases in between. Germline V gene lookup returns CDR1 SGHAT and CDR2 FQNNGV. The chain carries TRBV11-2 and TRBJ1-1; D possibly corresponds to TRBD1 (5 bases). This receptor was identified in a man aged 18 to 30 with alopecia areata. Some clones in this sample may be carry-over from other donors' samples. The sample in question was whole blood, obtained in connection with sensitization to the hapten diphenylcyclopropenone (DPC). CDR3 sequence (DNA): TGTGCCAGCAGCCCCCGCAGGGTCAACACTGAAGCTTTCTTT. Its protein is CASSPRRVNTEAFF. Combining the CDR3 with reference TRBV11-2 and TRBJ1-1 gives the whole variable domain EAGVAQSPRYKIIEKRQSVAFWCNPISGHATLYWYQQILGQGPKLLIQFQNNGVVDDSQLPKDRFSAERLKGVDSTLKIQPAKLEDSAVYLCASSPRRVNTEAFFGQGTRLTVV.